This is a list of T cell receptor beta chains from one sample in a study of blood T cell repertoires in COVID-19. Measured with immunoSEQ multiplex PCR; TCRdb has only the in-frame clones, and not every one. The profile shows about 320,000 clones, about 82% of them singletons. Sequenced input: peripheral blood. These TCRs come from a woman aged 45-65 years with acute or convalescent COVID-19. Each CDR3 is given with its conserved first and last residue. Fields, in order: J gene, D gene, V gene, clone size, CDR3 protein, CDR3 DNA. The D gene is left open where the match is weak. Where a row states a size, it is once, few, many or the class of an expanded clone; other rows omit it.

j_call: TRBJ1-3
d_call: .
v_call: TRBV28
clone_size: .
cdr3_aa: CASMRDSSGNTIYF
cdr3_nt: TGTGCCAGCATGCGGGATTCCTCTGGAAACACCATATATTTT

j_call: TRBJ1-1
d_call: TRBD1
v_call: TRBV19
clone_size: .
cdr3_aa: CASRPWGRGQGFESNTEAFF
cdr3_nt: TGTGCCAGTAGACCGTGGGGGCGAGGACAGGGATTTGAATCGAACACTGAAGCTTTCTTT

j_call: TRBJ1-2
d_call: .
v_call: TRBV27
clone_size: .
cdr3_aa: CASRESVGYGYTF
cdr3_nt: TGTGCCAGCAGAGAGAGTGTCGGCTATGGCTACACCTTC

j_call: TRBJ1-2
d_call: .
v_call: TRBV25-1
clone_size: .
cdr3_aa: CASTPYGGAGGYTF
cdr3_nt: TGTGCCAGTACACCCTACGGGGGGGCTGGGGGCTACACCTTC

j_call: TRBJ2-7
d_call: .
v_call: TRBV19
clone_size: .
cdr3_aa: CASSMLGSHEQYF
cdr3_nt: TGTGCCAGTAGTATGCTGGGGAGCCACGAGCAGTACTTC

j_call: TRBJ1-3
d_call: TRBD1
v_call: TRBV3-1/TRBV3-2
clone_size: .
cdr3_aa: CASSHFGQGVIRNTIYF
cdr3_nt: TGTGCCAGCAGCCATTTCGGACAGGGAGTTATTAGAAACACCATATATTTT

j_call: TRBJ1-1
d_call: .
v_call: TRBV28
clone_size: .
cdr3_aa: CASSLRTVNTEAFF
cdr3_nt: TGTGCCAGCAGTTTAAGGACAGTGAACACTGAAGCTTTCTTT

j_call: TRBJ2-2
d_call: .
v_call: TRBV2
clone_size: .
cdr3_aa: CASGRDTGELFF
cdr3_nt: TGTGCCTCCGGGAGAGACACCGGGGAGCTGTTTTTT

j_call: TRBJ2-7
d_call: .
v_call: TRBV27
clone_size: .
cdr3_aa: CASSLGGINEQYF
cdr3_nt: TGTGCCAGCAGTTTAGGCGGCATCAACGAGCAGTACTTC

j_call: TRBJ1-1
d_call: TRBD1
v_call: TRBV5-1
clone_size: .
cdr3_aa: CASSLDRVNTEAFF
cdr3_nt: TGCGCCAGCAGCCTGGACAGGGTGAACACTGAAGCTTTCTTT

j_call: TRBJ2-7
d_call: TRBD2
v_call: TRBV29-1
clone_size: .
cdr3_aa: CSVAPGLAVFNEQYF
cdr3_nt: TGCAGCGTTGCCCCGGGACTAGCGGTGTTTAACGAGCAGTACTTC

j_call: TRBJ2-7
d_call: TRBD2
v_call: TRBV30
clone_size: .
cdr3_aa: CAWSVPVGLAHF
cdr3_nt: TGTGCCTGGAGTGTACCGGTGGGACTAGCTCACTTC

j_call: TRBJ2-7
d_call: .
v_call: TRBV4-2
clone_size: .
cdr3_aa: CASSHPSAGLSYEQYF
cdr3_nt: TGTGCCAGCAGCCACCCCTCGGCGGGACTCTCCTACGAGCAGTACTTC

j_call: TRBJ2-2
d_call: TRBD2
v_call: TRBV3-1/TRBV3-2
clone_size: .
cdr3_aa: CASSQGGLAGTGELFF
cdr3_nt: TGTGCCAGCAGCCAGGGGGGACTAGCGGGAACCGGGGAGCTGTTTTTT

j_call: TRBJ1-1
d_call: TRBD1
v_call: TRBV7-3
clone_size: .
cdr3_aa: CASSFAGGSSEAFF
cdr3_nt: TGTGCCAGCAGCTTTGCAGGGGGAAGTAGCGAAGCTTTCTTT

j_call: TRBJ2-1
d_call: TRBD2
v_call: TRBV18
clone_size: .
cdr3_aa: CASSSGLATNEQFF
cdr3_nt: TGTGCCAGCTCCTCGGGACTAGCAACCAATGAGCAGTTCTTC

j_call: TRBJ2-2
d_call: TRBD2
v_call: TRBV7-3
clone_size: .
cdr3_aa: CASSPPGGINTGELFF
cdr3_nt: TGTGCCAGCAGCCCACCGGGGGGGATCAACACCGGGGAGCTGTTTTTT

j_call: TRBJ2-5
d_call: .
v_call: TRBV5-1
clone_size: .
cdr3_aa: CASKKGPGNLYQETQYF
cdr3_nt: TGCGCCAGCAAAAAGGGGCCTGGAAATTTGTACCAAGAGACCCAGTACTTC

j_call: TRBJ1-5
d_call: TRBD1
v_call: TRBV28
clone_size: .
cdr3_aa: CASSLRDRGKRDQPQHF
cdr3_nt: TGTGCCAGCAGTTTACGGGACAGGGGGAAACGAGATCAGCCCCAGCATTTT

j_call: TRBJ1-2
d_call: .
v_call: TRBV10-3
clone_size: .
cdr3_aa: CAISETSGQFNYGYTF
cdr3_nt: TGTGCCATCAGTGAGACCTCAGGACAGTTTAACTATGGCTACACCTTC

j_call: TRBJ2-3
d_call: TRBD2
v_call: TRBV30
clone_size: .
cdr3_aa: CAWSPLGLAGGSGSRDTQYF
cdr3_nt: TGTGCCTGGAGTCCCCTTGGACTAGCGGGAGGCTCTGGTTCCCGGGATACGCAGTATTTT

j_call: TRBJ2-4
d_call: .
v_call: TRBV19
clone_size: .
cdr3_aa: CASSIFGQGKNIQYF
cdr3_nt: TGTGCCAGTAGTATATTCGGGCAGGGGAAAAACATTCAGTACTTC

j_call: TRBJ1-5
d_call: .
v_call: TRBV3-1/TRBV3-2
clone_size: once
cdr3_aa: CASSQSRSGSNQPQHF
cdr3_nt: TGTGCCAGCAGCCAGTCGCGGTCTGGTAGCAATCAGCCCCAGCATTTT

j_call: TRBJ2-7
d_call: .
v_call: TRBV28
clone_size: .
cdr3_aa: CASSPHIYEQYF
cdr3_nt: TGTGCCAGCAGTCCTCACATCTACGAGCAGTACTTC

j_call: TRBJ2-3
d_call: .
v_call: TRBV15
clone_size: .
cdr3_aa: CATSRSPTGQDTQYF
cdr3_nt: TGTGCCACCAGCAGGTCCCCGACAGGCCAAGATACGCAGTATTTT

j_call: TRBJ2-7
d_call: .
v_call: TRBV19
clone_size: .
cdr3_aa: CASTETQGTYEQYF
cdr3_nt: TGTGCCAGTACCGAGACCCAGGGGACCTACGAGCAGTACTTC

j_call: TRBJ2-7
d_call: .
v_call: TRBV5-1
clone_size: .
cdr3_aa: CASSSTGSSYEQYF
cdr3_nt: TGCGCCAGCAGCTCCACCGGTTCGTCCTACGAGCAGTACTTC

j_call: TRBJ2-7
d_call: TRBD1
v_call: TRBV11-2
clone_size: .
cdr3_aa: CASSLDWTGPYEQYF
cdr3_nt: TGTGCCAGCAGCTTAGATTGGACAGGGCCTTACGAGCAGTACTTC

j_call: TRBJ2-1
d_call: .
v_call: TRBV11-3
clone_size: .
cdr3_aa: CASSAGGVNEQFF
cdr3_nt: TGTGCCAGCAGCGCGGGCGGGGTAAATGAGCAGTTCTTC

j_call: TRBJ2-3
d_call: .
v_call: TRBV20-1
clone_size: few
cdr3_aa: CSARNTDTQYF
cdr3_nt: TGCAGTGCGAGGAACACAGATACGCAGTATTTT

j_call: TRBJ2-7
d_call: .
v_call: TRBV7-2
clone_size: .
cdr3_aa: CASSFQVGLTYEQYF
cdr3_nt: TGTGCCAGCAGCTTTCAGGTGGGCCTGACCTACGAGCAGTACTTC

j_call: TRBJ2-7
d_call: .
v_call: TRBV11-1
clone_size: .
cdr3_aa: CASSPWFSEGFYEQYF
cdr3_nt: TGTGCCAGCAGCCCATGGTTTTCTGAGGGCTTCTACGAGCAGTACTTC

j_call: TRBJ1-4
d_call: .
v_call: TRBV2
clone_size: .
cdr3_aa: CASSPRGGEKLFF
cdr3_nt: TGTGCCAGCAGTCCGCGGGGTGGTGAAAAACTGTTTTTT

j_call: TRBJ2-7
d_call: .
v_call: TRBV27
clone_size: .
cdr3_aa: CASSLSRASYEQYF
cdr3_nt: TGTGCCAGCAGTTTATCGAGGGCCTCCTACGAGCAGTACTTC

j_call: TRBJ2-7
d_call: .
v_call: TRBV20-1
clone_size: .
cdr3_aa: CSASFDYWIGGGSPHEQYF
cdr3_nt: TGCAGTGCTAGTTTTGATTACTGGATTGGGGGAGGAAGCCCTCATGAGCAGTACTTC

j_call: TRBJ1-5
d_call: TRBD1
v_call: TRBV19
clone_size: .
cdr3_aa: CASSYQGGDSNQPQHF
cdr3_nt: TGTGCCAGTAGTTATCAGGGGGGTGATAGCAATCAGCCCCAGCATTTT

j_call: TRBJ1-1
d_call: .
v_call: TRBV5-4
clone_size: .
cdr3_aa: CASSLGGAGGAEAFF
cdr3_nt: TGTGCCAGCAGCTTGGGGGGTGCGGGCGGCGCTGAAGCTTTCTTT

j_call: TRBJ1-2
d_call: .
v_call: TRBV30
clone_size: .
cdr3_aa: CAWSEGLGGNYGYTF
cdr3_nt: TGTGCCTGGAGTGAAGGCTTGGGGGGAAACTATGGCTACACCTTC

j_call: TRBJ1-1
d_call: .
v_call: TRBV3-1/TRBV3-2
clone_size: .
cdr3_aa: CASSQEERGNEAFF
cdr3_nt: TGTGCCAGCAGCCAAGAAGAACGGGGAAACGAAGCTTTCTTT

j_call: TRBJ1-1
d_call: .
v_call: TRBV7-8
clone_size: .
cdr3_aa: CASSARGQSTEAFF
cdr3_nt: TGTGCCAGCAGCGCACGGGGACAATCTACTGAAGCTTTCTTT

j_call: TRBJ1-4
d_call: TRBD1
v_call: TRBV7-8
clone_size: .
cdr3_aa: CASSLDRTGVGEKLFF
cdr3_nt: TGTGCCAGCAGCTTGGACCGGACAGGGGTGGGTGAAAAACTGTTTTTT

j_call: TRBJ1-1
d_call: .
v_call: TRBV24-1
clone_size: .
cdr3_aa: CATSTTKAGGYTEAFF
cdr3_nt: TGTGCCACCAGTACAACCAAAGCGGGGGGCTACACTGAAGCTTTCTTT

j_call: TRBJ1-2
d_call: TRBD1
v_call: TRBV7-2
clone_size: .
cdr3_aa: CASSPEGQWTGYTF
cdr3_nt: TGTGCCAGCAGCCCGGAGGGACAGTGGACCGGCTACACCTTC

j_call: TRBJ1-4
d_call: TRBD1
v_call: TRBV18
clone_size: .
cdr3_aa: CASSRQGPTNEKLFF
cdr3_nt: TGTGCCAGCTCACGACAGGGACCAACTAATGAAAAACTGTTTTTT